This entry lists 20 T cell receptor beta chains sequenced from one sample in a study of molecular identifiers for immune sequencing clone quantification. TCRdb called the PCR reads again in MiXCR, with one record for every CDR3 protein. The sample lists approximately 54,000 distinct CDR3 sequences, 25% occurring once. Material for sequencing was naive CD8+ T cells from blood, with Jurkat cell RNA spiked in. Regarding subset: FACS-sorted CD8+CD4-CCR7+CD45RA+ naive T cells. Every receptor here comes from a human donor in good health. Some libraries in this study had Jurkat cell RNA spiked in.

This clonotype was found many times. This chain uses TRBV7-9 with TRBJ1-1; 9 nucleotides line up with TRBD1. Per germline, CDR1 SEHNR and CDR2 FQNEAQ (reference sequence). With V trimmed by 5 bases and J by 8 bases, 3 bases remained unmatched. CDR3 length: 12 residues. As DNA, the CDR3 is TGTGCCAGCAGCCCGGGACAGGGAGAAGCTTTCTTT. Protein sequence: CASSPGQGEAFF.

This clonotype has at least ten counts. This sequence joins TRBV7-9 and TRBJ2-1; D could derive from TRBD1 or TRBD2 (5 bases each). Trimming took 3 bases from V and 5 from J, leaving 20 bases between them. This CDR3 spans 17 amino acids. Germline values: CDR1 SEHNR, CDR2 FQNEAQ (reference sequence). CDR3 amino acids: CASSFPPAGTKNNEQFF. CDR3 DNA sequence: TGTGCCAGCAGCTTCCCACCCGCCGGGACCAAGAACAATGAGCAGTTCTTC.

Notes on this clonotype: One base away lies a much larger clone, so this may be a sequencing read error. The chain carries TRBV27 and TRBJ2-7; 8 nucleotides align to TRBD2. CDR3 size: 16 residues. Looked up from germline, CDR1 is MNHEY and CDR2 is SMNVEV (reference sequence). The CDR3 DNA sequence: TGTGCCAGCAGATTATCCTCAGGCGGGGGGCCCTACGAGCAGTACTTC. It encodes CASRLSSGGGPYEQYF.

This clonotype was observed at least ten times. CDR3 nucleotide sequence: TGTGCCAGCAGCTTAGGGGGAGGAGAGCAGTACTTC. It yields the protein CASSLGGGEQYF. The chain links TRBV7-2 to TRBJ2-7; D is perhaps TRBD2 (6 bases). The CDR3 is made up of 12 amino acids. Trimming shortened V by 1 base and J by 7 bases, and 8 bases separated the two germline ends. The germline gives CDR1 SGHTA, CDR2 FQGNSA.

Remarks on this clonotype: A read error may explain this, as a much larger clone is one base away. In DNA, the CDR3 is TGTGCCAGCAGTTTTGGGGGCGTATACGAGCAGTACTTC. As protein: CASSFGGVYEQYF. The chain combines TRBV6-1 with TRBJ2-7, with D perhaps matching TRBD1 (6 bases). The CDR3 consists of 13 residues. V dropped 5 bases and J dropped 4 bases, with 12 bases sitting between them. Germline V gene lookup returns CDR1 MNHNS and CDR2 SASEGT.

This clonotype was seen many times. The V call is TRBV28, the J call TRBJ2-5; D perhaps matches TRBD2 (7 bases). Per germline, CDR1 MDHEN and CDR2 SYDVKM. V shed 0 bases and J shed 5 bases, with 13 bases lying between them. The CDR3 runs to 15 residues. DNA for the CDR3: TGTGCCAGCAGTTTATGGGCGGGGGCAGAGGAGACCCAGTACTTC. Amino acid sequence: CASSLWAGAEETQYF.

About this clonotype itself: A read error may explain this, as a much larger clone is one base away. The chain carries TRBV4-1 and TRBJ2-7; 9 positions match TRBD1. Germline-derived CDR1 and CDR2 are MGHRA and YSYEKL. The CDR3 contains 13 residues. The CDR3 sequence: CASRQGQGYEQYF. In DNA, the CDR3 is TGCGCCAGCCGCCAGGGACAGGGCTACGAGCAGTACTTC.

This clonotype appeared many times. The chain uses TRBV19 and TRBJ1-1; unclear D gene. V gave up 6 bases and J gave up 6 bases, with 11 bases separating them. Looked up from germline, CDR1 is LNHDA and CDR2 is SQIVND (reference sequence). The CDR3 is 12 amino acids. The CDR3 sequence is CASRQTASEAFF. The DNA of the CDR3 is TGTGCCAGTAGGCAGACGGCATCTGAAGCTTTCTTT.

This clonotype was counted many times. This chain links TRBV7-9 with TRBJ1-1; possibly TRBD1 for D (6 bases). V gave up 4 bases and J gave up 1 base, with 22 bases separating them. Germline lookup yields CDR1 SEHNR and CDR2 FQNEAQ (reference sequence). The CDR3 is 18 residues long. CDR3 DNA sequence: TGTGCCAGCAGCTCATTCCCAGGGGCGGACAGTCCGAACACTGAAGCTTTCTTT. As protein: CASSSFPGADSPNTEAFF.

This clonotype was observed at least ten times. As DNA, the CDR3 is TGCAGCGTGGATTCGGACAGGGGGGACACTGAAGCTTTCTTT. It translates to CSVDSDRGDTEAFF. V usage is TRBV29-1 and J usage is TRBJ1-1; TRBD1 agrees at 10 bases. Trimming at V came to 6 bases and at J to 3 bases, leaving 7 bases not matched to a gene. Germline CDR1 and CDR2: SQVTM and ANQGSEA. The CDR3 loop spans 14 amino acids. Using reference TRBV29-1 and TRBJ1-1 for the parts outside the CDR3, the full variable domain is SAVISQKPSRDICQRGTSLTIQCQVDSQVTMMFWYRQQPGQSLTLIATANQGSEATYESGFVIDKFPISRPNLTFSTLTVSNMSPEDSSIYLCSVDSDRGDTEAFFGQGTRLTVV.

This clonotype was seen at least ten times. The chain employs TRBV25-1 and TRBJ2-5; TRBD1 aligns across 7 bases. Per the germline V gene, CDR1 is MGHDK and CDR2 is SYGVNS. The trim removed 3 bases at V and 6 bases at J, leaving 10 bases unmatched. This CDR3 has 15 amino acids. CDR3 DNA: TGTGCCAGCAGTGACCCCCGGACAGGTTGGAAGACCCAGTACTTC. It translates to CASSDPRTGWKTQYF. The whole variable domain, filled in from reference TRBV25-1 and TRBJ2-5, reads EADIYQTPRYLVIGTGKKITLECSQTMGHDKMYWYQQDPGMELHLIHYSYGVNSTEKGDLSSESTVSRIRTEHFPLTLESARPSHTSQYLCASSDPRTGWKTQYFGPGTRLLVL.

This clonotype occurred many times. This rearrangement joins TRBV20-1 to TRBJ2-5, with 12 bases fitting TRBD1. CDR1 and CDR2 from the germline V gene are DFQATT and SNEGSKA (reference sequence). This CDR3 is 18 amino acids long. V lost 0 bases to trimming and J lost 2 bases; unmatched junction nucleotides: 10. The CDR3 nucleotides are TGCAGTGCTAGAGATCGAAGGGGACAGGGGGCTTTGCAAGAGACCCAGTACTTC. Its translation: CSARDRRGQGALQETQYF.

Concerning this clonotype: Its ends do not fully match the called genes, so a read error is possible. The chain joins TRBV3-1 to TRBJ1-3; D unresolved. CDR3 size: 14 residues. The germline V gene encodes CDR1 LGHDT and CDR2 YNNKEL (reference sequence). CDR3 region: CASSLSTSGNTLYF. DNA of the CDR3: TGTGCCAGCAGCTTATCCACCTCTGGAAACACCTTATATTTT.

On this clonotype: A much larger clone sits a single nucleotide away, making a read error possible. The CDR3 does not close with the conserved phenylalanine or tryptophan, likely indicating a read error. The chain carries TRBV20-1 and TRBJ2-3; 7 bases agree with TRBD1. The germline V gene has CDR1 DFQATT and CDR2 SNEGSKA (reference sequence). This CDR3 has 14 residues. J was trimmed by 0 bases and V by 5 bases; bases with no gene match: 5. The CDR3 nucleotides read TGCAGTGCTCTAGACAGGGCGAGCACAGATACGCAGTATGTT. Its protein product is CSALDRASTDTQYV.

With regard to this clonotype: A clone one base away is much larger, so this may be a read error. J is TRBJ2-5 and V is TRBV29-1; 7 nucleotides align to TRBD2. Per germline, CDR1 SQVTM and CDR2 ANQGSEA. The CDR3 has 13 amino acids. The CDR3 region is CGVDSAGPETQYF. The CDR3 DNA follows: TGCGGCGTTGACTCAGCGGGGCCAGAGACCCAGTACTTC.

The sample holds many counts of this clonotype. The rearrangement links TRBV20-1 to TRBJ1-1, with unresolved D. CDR1 DFQATT and CDR2 SNEGSKA come from the germline V gene (reference sequence). This CDR3 contains 15 residues. V lost 0 bases to trimming and J lost 1 base, with 12 bases between them. The CDR3 sequence is CSARDPLDPNTEAFF. The CDR3 DNA reads as TGCAGTGCTAGAGATCCCTTGGACCCGAACACTGAAGCTTTCTTT.

This clonotype was picked up many times. This chain joins TRBV9 and TRBJ1-1, with 7 bases fitting TRBD1. This CDR3 has 14 amino acids. The V and J ends lost 5 bases and 1 base, in that order; junction bases with no gene match: 5. Germline-derived CDR1 and CDR2 are SGDLS and YYNGEE. CDR3 in DNA: TGTGCCAGCAGTAATGAGGGGGCGAACACTGAAGCTTTCTTT. Translating it yields CASSNEGANTEAFF.

This clonotype was found many times. J is TRBJ2-7 and V is TRBV4-3, with D possibly TRBD2 on 5 matching bases. Germline values: CDR1 LGHNA, CDR2 YSLEER. The CDR3 is 15 amino acids. Trimming removed 0 bases from V and 3 bases from J, with 12 bases in between. CDR3 DNA sequence: TGCGCCAGCAGCCAAGATCAACACGGGGTCTACGAGCAGTACTTC. Amino acid sequence: CASSQDQHGVYEQYF.

A note on this clonotype: This may arise from a read error, as a much more abundant clone is one base away. The chain carries TRBV12-3 or TRBV12-4 and TRBJ2-2; D might be TRBD1 or TRBD2, each matching 7 bases. CDR3 size: 12 residues. CDR3 DNA: TGTGCCAGCAGTTGGACAGGCGGGGGGCTGTTTTTT. This encodes CASSWTGGGLFF.

Concerning this clonotype: Possible read error: a much larger clone is one base away. The CDR3, as DNA: TGCGCCAGCAGCCAAGAGTGGAGTGGAAACCAGCCCCCGCATTTT. Protein: CASSQEWSGNQPPHF. The chain is built from TRBV4-1 and TRBJ1-5; no firm D call. Per germline, CDR1 MGHRA and CDR2 YSYEKL. The CDR3 has 15 amino acids.